This T cell receptor beta chain was recorded in a study of PD-L1 blockade in urothelial cancer. The CDR3 runs to 16 residues. V gave up 0 bases and J gave up 0 bases, with 12 bases separating them. Per the germline V gene, CDR1 is LGHNA and CDR2 is YSLEER. Synthetically made TCR analog templates were put into each PCR as spikes. Assay used: immunoSEQ multiplex PCR; TCRdb lists only in-frame clones, some missing. This table holds 30,000 to 40,000 clones, over 75% found once. This sequence joins TRBV4-3 and TRBJ2-7; tentative D call: TRBD2 (6 bases). The source of this sequence is a man in his 70s with urothelial cancer. The sample in question was PBMCs, obtained around atezolizumab (anti-PD-L1) treatment. CDR3 coding DNA: TGCGCCAGCAGCCAAGAAATTGGGGGGAGCTCCTACGAGCAGTACTTC. Translated, it gives CASSQEIGGSSYEQYF.